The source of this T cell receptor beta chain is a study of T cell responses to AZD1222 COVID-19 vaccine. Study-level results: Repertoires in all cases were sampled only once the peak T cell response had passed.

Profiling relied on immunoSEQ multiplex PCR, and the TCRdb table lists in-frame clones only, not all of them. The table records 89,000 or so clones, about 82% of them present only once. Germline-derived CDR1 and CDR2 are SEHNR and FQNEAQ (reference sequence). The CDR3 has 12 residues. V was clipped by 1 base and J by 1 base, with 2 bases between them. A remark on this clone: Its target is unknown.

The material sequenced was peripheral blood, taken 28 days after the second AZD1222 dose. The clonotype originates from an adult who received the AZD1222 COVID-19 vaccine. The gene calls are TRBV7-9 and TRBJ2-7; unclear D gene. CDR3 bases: TGTGCCAGCAGCTTAGTATCCTACGAGCAGTACTTC. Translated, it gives CASSLVSYEQYF.